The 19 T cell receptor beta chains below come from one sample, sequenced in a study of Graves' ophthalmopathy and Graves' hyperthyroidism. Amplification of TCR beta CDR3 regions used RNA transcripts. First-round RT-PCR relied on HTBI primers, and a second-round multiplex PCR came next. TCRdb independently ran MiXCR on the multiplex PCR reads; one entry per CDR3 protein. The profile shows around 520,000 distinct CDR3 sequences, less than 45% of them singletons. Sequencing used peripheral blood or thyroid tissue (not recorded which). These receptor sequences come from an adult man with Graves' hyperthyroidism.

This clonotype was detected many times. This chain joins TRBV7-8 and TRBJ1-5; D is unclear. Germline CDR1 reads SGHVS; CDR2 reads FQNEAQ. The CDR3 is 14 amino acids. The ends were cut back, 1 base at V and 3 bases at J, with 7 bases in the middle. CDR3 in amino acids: CASSLELINQPQHF. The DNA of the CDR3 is TGTGCCAGCAGCTTAGAACTGATCAATCAGCCCCAGCATTTT.

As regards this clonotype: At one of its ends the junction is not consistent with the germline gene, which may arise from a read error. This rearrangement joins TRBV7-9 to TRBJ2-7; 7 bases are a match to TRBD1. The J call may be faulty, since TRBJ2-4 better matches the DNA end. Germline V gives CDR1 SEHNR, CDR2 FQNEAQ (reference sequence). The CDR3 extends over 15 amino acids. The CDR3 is CASSLVGQKENIQYF. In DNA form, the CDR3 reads TGCGCCAGCAGCTTGGTGGGACAGAAAGAAAACATTCAGTACTTC.

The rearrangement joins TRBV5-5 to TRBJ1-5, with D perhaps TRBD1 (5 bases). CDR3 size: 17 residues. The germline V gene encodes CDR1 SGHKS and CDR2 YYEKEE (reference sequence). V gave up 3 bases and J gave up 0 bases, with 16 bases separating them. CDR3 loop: CASSSRGLLYSNQPQHF. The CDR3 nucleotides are TGTGCCAGCAGCTCTCGGGGCCTCCTATATAGCAATCAGCCCCAGCATTTT.

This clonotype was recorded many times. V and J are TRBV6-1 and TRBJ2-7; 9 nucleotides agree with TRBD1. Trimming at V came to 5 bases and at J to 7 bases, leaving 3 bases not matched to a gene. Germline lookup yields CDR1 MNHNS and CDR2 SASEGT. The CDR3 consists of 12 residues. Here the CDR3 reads CASSIGTGEQYF. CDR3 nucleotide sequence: TGTGCCAGCAGTATAGGGACAGGGGAGCAGTACTTC.

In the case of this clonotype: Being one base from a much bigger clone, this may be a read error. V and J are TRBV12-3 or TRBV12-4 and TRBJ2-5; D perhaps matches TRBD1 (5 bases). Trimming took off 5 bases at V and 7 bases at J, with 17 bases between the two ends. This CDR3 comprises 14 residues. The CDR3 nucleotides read TGTGCCAGCAGTAGTGACTGGGGCTTTGGGACCCAGTACTTC. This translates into CASSSDWGFGTQYF.

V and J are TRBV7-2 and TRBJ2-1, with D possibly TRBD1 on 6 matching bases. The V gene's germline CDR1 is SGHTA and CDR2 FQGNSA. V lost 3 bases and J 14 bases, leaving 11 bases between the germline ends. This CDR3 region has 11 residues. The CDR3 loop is CASSFGQRKFF. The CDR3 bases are TGTGCCAGCAGCTTTGGACAGAGAAAGTTCTTC.

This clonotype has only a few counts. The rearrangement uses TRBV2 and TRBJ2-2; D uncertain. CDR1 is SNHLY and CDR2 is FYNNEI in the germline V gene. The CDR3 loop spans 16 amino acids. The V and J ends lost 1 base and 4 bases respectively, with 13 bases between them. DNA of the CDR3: TGTGCCAGCAGTGAAGTGCGAACCACGGGCACCGGGGAGCTGTTTTTT. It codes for CASSEVRTTGTGELFF.

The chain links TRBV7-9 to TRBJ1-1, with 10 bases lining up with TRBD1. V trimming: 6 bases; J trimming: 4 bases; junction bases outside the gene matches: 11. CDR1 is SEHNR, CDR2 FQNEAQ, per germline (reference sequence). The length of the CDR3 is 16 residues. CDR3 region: CASSGRDRGLCTEAFF. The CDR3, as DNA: TGTGCCAGCAGTGGACGGGACAGGGGCTTATGCACTGAAGCTTTCTTT.

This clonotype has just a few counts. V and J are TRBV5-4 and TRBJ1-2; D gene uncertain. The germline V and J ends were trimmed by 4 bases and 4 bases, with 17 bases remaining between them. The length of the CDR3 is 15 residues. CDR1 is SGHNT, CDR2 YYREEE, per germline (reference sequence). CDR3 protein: CASSQETDGFYGYTF. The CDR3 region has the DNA TGTGCCAGCAGCCAAGAGACGGACGGCTTCTATGGCTACACCTTC.

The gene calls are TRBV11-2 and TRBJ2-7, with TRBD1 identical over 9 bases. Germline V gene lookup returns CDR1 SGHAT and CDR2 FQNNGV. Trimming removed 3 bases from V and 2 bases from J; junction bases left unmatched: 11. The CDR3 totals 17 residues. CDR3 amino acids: CASSLNDLRTGAYEQYF. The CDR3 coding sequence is TGTGCCAGCAGCTTGAACGACCTGAGGACAGGGGCCTACGAGCAGTACTTC.

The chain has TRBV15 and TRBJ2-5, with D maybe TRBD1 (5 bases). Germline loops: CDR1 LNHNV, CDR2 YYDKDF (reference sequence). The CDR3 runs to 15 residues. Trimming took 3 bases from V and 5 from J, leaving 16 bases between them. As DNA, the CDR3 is TGTGCCACCAGCAGTGACGGCAGGGTGGGTGAGACCCAGTACTTC. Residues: CATSSDGRVGETQYF.

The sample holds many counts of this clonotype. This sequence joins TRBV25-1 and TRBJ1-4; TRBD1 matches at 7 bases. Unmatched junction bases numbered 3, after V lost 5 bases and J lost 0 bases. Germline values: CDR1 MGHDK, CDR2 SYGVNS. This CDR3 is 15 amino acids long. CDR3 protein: CASSRQGPTNEKLFF. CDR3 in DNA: TGTGCCAGCAGTCGACAGGGCCCAACTAATGAAAAACTGTTTTTT.

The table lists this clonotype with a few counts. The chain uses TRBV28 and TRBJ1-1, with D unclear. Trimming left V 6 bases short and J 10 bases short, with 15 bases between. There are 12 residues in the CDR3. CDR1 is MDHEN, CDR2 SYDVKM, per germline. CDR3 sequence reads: CASSLRPVGAFF. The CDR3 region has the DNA TGTGCCAGCAGCCTCAGGCCAGTCGGAGCTTTCTTT.

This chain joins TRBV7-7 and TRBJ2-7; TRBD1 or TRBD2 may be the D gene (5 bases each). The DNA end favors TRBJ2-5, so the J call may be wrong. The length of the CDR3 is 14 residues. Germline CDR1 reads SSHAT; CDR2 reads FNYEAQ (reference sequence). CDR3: CARVPGPREETQYF. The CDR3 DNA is TGTGCTAGAGTCCCCGGGCCCAGGGAGGAGACCCAGTACTTC.

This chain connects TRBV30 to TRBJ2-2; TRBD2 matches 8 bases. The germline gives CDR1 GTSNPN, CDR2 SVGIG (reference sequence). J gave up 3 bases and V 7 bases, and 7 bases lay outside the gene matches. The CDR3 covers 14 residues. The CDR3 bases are TGTGCCTCCAAGGGCGGGGGGTACACCGGGGAGCTGTTTTTT. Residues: CASKGGGYTGELFF.

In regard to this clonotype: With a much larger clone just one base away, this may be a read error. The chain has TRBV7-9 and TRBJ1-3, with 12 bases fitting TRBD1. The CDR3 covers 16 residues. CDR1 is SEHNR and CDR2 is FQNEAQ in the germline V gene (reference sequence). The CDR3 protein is CASSSGQGAAGNTTYF. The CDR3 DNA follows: TGTGCCAGCAGCTCGGGACAGGGGGCAGCTGGAAACACCACATATTTT.

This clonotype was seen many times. CDR3 bases: TGTGCCACCTCGACAGGGTCTGGGGCCAACGTCCTGACTTTC. This encodes CATSTGSGANVLTF. J is TRBJ2-6 and V is TRBV24-1, with 7 bases that match TRBD1. The trim removed 9 bases at V and 1 base at J, leaving 2 bases unmatched. Germline V gives CDR1 KGHDR, CDR2 SFDVKD. The CDR3 loop spans 14 amino acids.

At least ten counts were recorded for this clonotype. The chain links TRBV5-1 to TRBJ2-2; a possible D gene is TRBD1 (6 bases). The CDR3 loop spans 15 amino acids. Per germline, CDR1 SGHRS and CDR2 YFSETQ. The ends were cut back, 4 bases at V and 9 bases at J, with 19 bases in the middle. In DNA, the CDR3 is TGCGCCAGCAGCAGTGGGGGCACCTCTTTAAGGGAGCTGTTTTTT. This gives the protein CASSSGGTSLRELFF.

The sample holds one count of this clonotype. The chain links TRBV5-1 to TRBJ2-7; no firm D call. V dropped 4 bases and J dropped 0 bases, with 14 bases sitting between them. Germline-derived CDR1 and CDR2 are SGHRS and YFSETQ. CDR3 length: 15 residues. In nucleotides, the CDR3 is TGCGCCAGCAGCCCCAGCCATCGTAACTCCTACGAGCAGTACTTC. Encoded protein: CASSPSHRNSYEQYF.